These 31 T cell receptor beta chains were sequenced from one sample in a study of T-cell memory formation after mild COVID-19 (dated by TCRdb to the early 2020s). Library generation was performed with 5' RACE. Sequencing used an Illumina NovaSeq 6000. Starting from the raw public reads, TCRdb applied fastp trimming at Q25, assembled clones with MiXCR and retained in-frame beta chains. Duplicate CDR3 protein sequences are folded into a single record with the most common DNA and genes. Counted in this sample were approximately 190,000 distinct CDR3 sequences; about a sixth of them appeared once. Around 2.4% of the sample goes to the ten largest clones. The sample consisted of PBMCs or a T cell subset sorted from them (not recorded which). The receptors were gathered from an adult woman who had mild COVID-19 (a few samples of this study predate the infection). The sample titles of this study are shuffled in the database, so cell type and time point are left out; the donor was told from shared clones.

This clonotype was seen more than once but under ten times. The chain employs TRBV5-1 and TRBJ1-5, with D unresolved. The CDR3 spans 14 residues. CDR1 is SGHRS, CDR2 YFSETQ, per germline. Deletions cut 2 bases from V and 6 bases from J, with 12 bases between. CDR3 DNA: TGCGCCAGCAGCTTTATTGGAGGTTGTCAGCCCCAGCATTTT. This encodes CASSFIGGCQPQHF.

The V gene is TRBV18, the J gene TRBJ2-5; no clear D. The germline V and J ends were trimmed by 2 bases and 1 base, with 5 bases remaining between them. The CDR3 is made up of 13 amino acids. From germline, CDR1 is KGHSH and CDR2 LQKENI. This CDR3 is CASSPITQETQYF. DNA of the CDR3: TGTGCCAGCTCACCAATTACCCAAGAGACCCAGTACTTC.

This clonotype was detected a few times. The rearrangement links TRBV4-2 to TRBJ2-3, with TRBD2 identical over 14 bases. The CDR3 is 16 residues long. V dropped 3 bases and J dropped 6; count of bases not matched to a gene: 5. Germline CDR1 reads LGHNA; CDR2 reads YNFKEQ. CDR3 in DNA: TGTGCCAGCAGCCACGGACTAGCGGGGGGAGGGGATACGCAGTATTTT. Translating gives CASSHGLAGGGDTQYF.

The chain joins TRBV6-5 to TRBJ1-2; D call uncertain. This CDR3 region has 12 residues. Germline CDR1 and CDR2: MNHEY and SVGAGI. V was shortened by 6 bases and J by 4 bases, with 9 bases between the two germline ends. As DNA, the CDR3 is TGTGCCAGCAGCCCTTCAAGCTATGGCTACACCTTC. Encoded protein: CASSPSSYGYTF.

This sequence joins TRBV5-1 and TRBJ2-5; D is unclear. The ends were cut back, 5 bases at V and 1 base at J, with 6 bases in the middle. The CDR3 consists of 12 residues. Germline lookup yields CDR1 SGHRS and CDR2 YFSETQ. CDR3 protein: CASSEPQETQYF. Written as DNA, the CDR3 is TGCGCCAGCAGTGAACCCCAAGAGACCCAGTACTTC.

This clonotype was found a few times. The CDR3 region is CASSSSGRAQETQYF. CDR3 sequence (DNA): TGTGCCAGCAGCTCTAGCGGGAGGGCCCAAGAGACCCAGTACTTC. The chain is built from TRBV7-3 and TRBJ2-5; 12 bases match TRBD2. CDR1 and CDR2 from the germline V gene are SGHTA and FQGTGA. Trimming removed 4 bases from V and 1 base from J; junction bases left unmatched: 1. CDR3 length: 15 amino acids. Filled out from reference TRBV7-3 and TRBJ2-5, the complete variable domain reads GAGVSQTPSNKVTEKGKYVELRCDPISGHTALYWYRQSLGQGPEFLIYFQGTGAADDSGLPNDRFFAVRPEGSVSTLKIQRTERGDSAVYLCASSSSGRAQETQYFGPGTRLLVL.

The chain recombines TRBV7-9 with TRBJ1-5; D is possibly TRBD1 (6 bases). Between the trimmed V and J ends, which lost 5 bases and 5 bases, there was a span of 13 bases. Looked up from germline, CDR1 is SEHNR and CDR2 is FQNEAQ (reference sequence). CDR3 length: 14 residues. As DNA, the CDR3 is TGTGCCAGCAGCCCGAGTGGGGGGCATCAGCCCCAGCATTTT. Translation gives CASSPSGGHQPQHF. Filled out from reference TRBV7-9 and TRBJ1-5, the complete variable domain reads DTGVSQNPRHKITKRGQNVTFRCDPISEHNRLYWYRQTLGQGPEFLTYFQNEAQLEKSRLLSDRFSAERPKGSFSTLEIQRTEQGDSAMYLCASSPSGGHQPQHFGDGTRLSIL.

This clonotype was seen only a few times. The chain uses TRBV29-1 and TRBJ2-1; 8 nucleotides agree with TRBD2. V was pared by 2 bases and J by 15 bases, with 9 bases of the junction left unmatched. There are 12 residues in the CDR3. Germline-derived CDR1 and CDR2 are SQVTM and ANQGSEA. In DNA form, the CDR3 reads TGCAGCGTTGAATCGACGGTCGCGGGGGGGTTCTTC. Translation gives CSVESTVAGGFF.

V and J are TRBV3-1 and TRBJ2-7; 9 bases agree with TRBD2. Trimming cost V 1 base and J 3 bases; bases outside gene matches: 7. The CDR3 sequence is 16 residues long. Germline CDR1 is LGHDT and CDR2 is YNNKEL (reference sequence). CDR3 sequence (DNA): TGTGCCAGCAGCCAAGCCCTTGCGGGGGGGAACTACGAGCAGTACTTC. It codes for CASSQALAGGNYEQYF.

This chain joins TRBV7-9 and TRBJ2-3, with D perhaps given as TRBD1 or TRBD2 (5 bases each). The CDR3 sequence is 17 residues long. Per germline, CDR1 SEHNR and CDR2 FQNEAQ (reference sequence). The V end lost 1 base, the J end lost 4 bases, and 18 bases lay between the germline ends. CDR3 sequence reads: CASSLDLLGTGPDTQYF. The CDR3 DNA follows: TGTGCCAGCAGCTTAGACCTTTTGGGGACGGGCCCAGATACGCAGTATTTT.

This clonotype was seen a few times. This chain links TRBV3-1 with TRBJ2-7, with unresolved D. Between the trimmed V and J ends, which lost 4 bases and 3 bases, there was a span of 10 bases. CDR3 length equals 13 residues. From germline, CDR1 is LGHDT and CDR2 YNNKEL (reference sequence). The CDR3 bases are TGTGCCAGCAGCCGCACCGTTTTCTACGAGCAGTACTTC. This sequence encodes CASSRTVFYEQYF.

The chain has TRBV2 and TRBJ1-4; D is ambiguous. The CDR3 spans 12 residues. Germline CDR1 reads SNHLY; CDR2 reads FYNNEI. The V end lost 7 bases, the J end lost 8 bases, and 11 bases lay between the germline ends. The CDR3, as DNA: TGTGCCAGCACACGGCAGGCGGAAAAACTGTTTTTT. The encoded protein is CASTRQAEKLFF.

A few counts support this clonotype. J is TRBJ1-5 and V is TRBV2; D unclear. From germline, CDR1 is SNHLY and CDR2 FYNNEI. Trimming shortened V by 6 bases and J by 0 bases, and 12 bases separated the two germline ends. The CDR3 is 15 amino acids. CDR3 DNA sequence: TGTGCCAGCAGCCAAACGGATAGTAGCAATCAGCCCCAGCATTTT. Its translation is CASSQTDSSNQPQHF. Full variable domain (rest looked up from reference TRBV2 and TRBJ1-5): EPEVTQTPSHQVTQMGQEVILRCVPISNHLYFYWYRQILGQKVEFLVSFYNNEISEKSEIFDDQFSVERPDGSNFTLKIRSTKLEDSAMYFCASSQTDSSNQPQHFGDGTRLSIL.

This clonotype appeared a few times. V gene TRBV5-1 combines with J gene TRBJ2-3; TRBD1 is a possible D gene (5 bases). CDR1 is SGHRS and CDR2 is YFSETQ in the germline V gene. V dropped 2 bases and J dropped 6 bases, with 19 bases sitting between them. This CDR3 spans 16 amino acids. The CDR3 loop reads CASSFSGAGNSDTQYF. In nucleotides, the CDR3 is TGCGCCAGCAGCTTTTCTGGGGCCGGCAACTCCGATACGCAGTATTTT.

The sample holds a few counts of this clonotype. The rearrangement links TRBV6-5 to TRBJ1-1, with 7 positions matching TRBD1. The CDR3 runs to 14 residues. The J segment lost 2 bases and the V segment lost 7 bases, leaving 7 bases of the junction unmatched. In germline, CDR1 is MNHEY, CDR2 SVGAGI. CDR3 in amino acids: CASTVDRANTEAFF. Written as DNA, the CDR3 is TGTGCCAGCACTGTCGACAGGGCTAACACTGAAGCTTTCTTT.

The chain links TRBV5-6 to TRBJ1-2; 10 bases map to TRBD1. Germline V gives CDR1 SGHDT, CDR2 YYEEEE. CDR3 length equals 18 residues. The trim removed 3 bases at V and 4 bases at J, leaving 15 bases unmatched. The CDR3 DNA is TGTGCCAGCAGCTCGCTTACCCCTGACAGGGGGCTGAGCTATGGCTACACCTTC. Protein product: CASSSLTPDRGLSYGYTF.

V gene TRBV5-1 combines with J gene TRBJ1-4; D not certain. Germline CDR1 and CDR2: SGHRS and YFSETQ. The CDR3 length is 15 residues. V lost 4 bases to trimming and J lost 5 bases, with 15 bases between them. This chain's CDR3 is CASSASHGRNEKLFF. In nucleotides, the CDR3 is TGCGCCAGCAGCGCATCTCACGGACGAAATGAAAAACTGTTTTTT.

This clonotype turned up a few times. V gene TRBV4-1 combines with J gene TRBJ1-2; D gene uncertain. Germline V gives CDR1 MGHRA, CDR2 YSYEKL. Trimming removed 1 base from V and 4 bases from J, with 10 bases in between. The length of the CDR3 is 14 residues. CDR3 sequence reads: CASSQVLGFYGYTF. As DNA, the CDR3 is TGCGCCAGCAGCCAAGTGTTAGGGTTCTATGGCTACACCTTC.

The J gene is TRBJ2-7, the V gene TRBV30; 9 bases fit TRBD2. This CDR3 is 12 amino acids long. Per the germline V gene, CDR1 is GTSNPN and CDR2 is SVGIG (reference sequence). V lost 4 bases, J lost 3 bases, and 1 base stayed unmatched. This CDR3 is CAWTSGNYEQYF. The CDR3 region has the DNA TGTGCCTGGACTAGCGGGAACTACGAGCAGTACTTC.

The DNA of the CDR3 is TGTGCCAGCAGCCCTCGATCTGGAAACACCATATATTTT. It yields the protein CASSPRSGNTIYF. The chain combines TRBV6-5 with TRBJ1-3; D not resolved. V shed 6 bases and J shed 1 base, with 7 bases lying between them. Germline V lookup: CDR1 MNHEY, CDR2 SVGAGI. CDR3 size: 13 residues.

This clonotype has just a few counts. CDR3 DNA sequence: TGTGCCACCAGCAGAGATGGTCCAAACCAAGAGACCCAGTACTTC. It translates to CATSRDGPNQETQYF. The J gene is TRBJ2-5, the V gene TRBV15; D is uncertain. CDR1 LNHNV and CDR2 YYDKDF come from the germline V gene (reference sequence). Trimming shortened V by 0 bases and J by 0 bases, and 8 bases separated the two germline ends. The CDR3 contains 15 residues.

This clonotype came up a few times. The rearrangement joins TRBV24-1 to TRBJ2-5, with 10 positions matching TRBD1. The CDR3 is 14 residues long. V was clipped by 3 bases and J by 4 bases; unmatched bases: 1. Germline loops: CDR1 KGHDR, CDR2 SFDVKD. The CDR3 protein is CATSDRDRGETQYF. The DNA of the CDR3 is TGTGCCACCAGTGATAGGGACAGGGGAGAGACCCAGTACTTC.

There are a few counts of this clonotype. The chain is built from TRBV12-3 or TRBV12-4 and TRBJ1-1; a possible D gene is TRBD1 (5 bases). The CDR3 loop spans 16 amino acids. V was cut by 6 bases and J by 6 bases, with 23 bases left in between. CDR3 DNA: TGTGCCAGCAGCTTAAGACGGTGGGGACCGCCGCCTGAAGCTTTCTTT. It encodes CASSLRRWGPPPEAFF.

V usage is TRBV7-9 and J usage is TRBJ2-3; 7 bases match TRBD2. CDR3 length: 18 residues. The germline CDR1 and CDR2 sequences are SEHNR and FQNEAQ (reference sequence). V gave up 5 bases and J gave up 4 bases; unmatched junction bases: 18. CDR3 coding DNA: TGTGCCAGCAGCCCCCGGTGGGGGACTACCGAGATTTCAGATACGCAGTATTTT. It encodes CASSPRWGTTEISDTQYF.

This clonotype was found a few times. The J gene is TRBJ1-5, the V gene TRBV5-1; D perhaps matches TRBD1 (5 bases). V lost 4 bases, J lost 4 bases, and 15 bases lay in between. The CDR3 is 15 residues long. Germline CDR1 is SGHRS and CDR2 is YFSETQ. This chain's CDR3 is CASSPDPQGNQPQHF. The CDR3 DNA follows: TGCGCCAGCAGCCCAGACCCCCAGGGAAATCAGCCCCAGCATTTT.

This clonotype has a count of ten or more. J is TRBJ2-7 and V is TRBV6-6, with 10 positions matching TRBD2. V was pared by 2 bases and J by 8 bases, with 3 bases of the junction left unmatched. CDR3 size: 13 residues. CDR1 and CDR2 (germline): MNHNY, SVGAGI (reference sequence). CDR3 loop: CASSYASGGQQYF. In nucleotides, the CDR3 is TGTGCCAGCAGTTACGCTAGCGGGGGTCAGCAGTACTTC.

J is TRBJ1-6 and V is TRBV9; D is undetermined. Germline CDR1 reads SGDLS; CDR2 reads YYNGEE. This CDR3 is 13 amino acids long. The germline V and J ends were trimmed by 6 bases and 6 bases, with 10 bases remaining between them. CDR3 nucleotide sequence: TGTGCCAGCAAGCGGCGGCTTAATTCACCCCTCCACTTT. Its protein product is CASKRRLNSPLHF. The variable domain in full, completed from reference TRBV9 and TRBJ1-6, reads DSGVTQTPKHLITATGQRVTLRCSPRSGDLSVYWYQQSLDQGLQFLIQYYNGEERAKGNILERFSAQQFPDLHSELNLSSLELGDSALYFCASKRRLNSPLHFGNGTRLTVT.

This clonotype was detected only a few times. V and J are TRBV6-6 and TRBJ2-5, with D possibly matching TRBD2 (5 bases). Trimming cost V 5 bases and J 2 bases, with 15 bases left between them. This CDR3 region has 15 residues. Germline V gene data show CDR1 as MNHNY and CDR2 as SVGAGI (reference sequence). DNA for the CDR3: TGTGCCAGCAGTCAGGTGGGAGCGGTACAAGAGACCCAGTACTTC. It translates to CASSQVGAVQETQYF.

The chain is built from TRBV30 and TRBJ1-2, with a weak D call TRBD1 (6 bases). The CDR3 loop spans 13 amino acids. The V and J ends lost 2 bases and 4 bases respectively, with 11 bases between them. Germline lookup yields CDR1 GTSNPN and CDR2 SVGIG (reference sequence). In DNA, the CDR3 is TGTGCCTGGAGTTGGGGGGCGCGCTATGGCTACACCTTC. It encodes CAWSWGARYGYTF. Full variable domain (rest looked up from reference TRBV30 and TRBJ1-2): SQTIHQWPATLVQPVGSPLSLECTVEGTSNPNLYWYRQAAGRGLQLLFYSVGIGQISSEVPQNLSASRPQDRQFILSSKKLLLSDSGFYLCAWSWGARYGYTFGSGTRLTVV.

This clonotype appeared many times. J is TRBJ2-1 and V is TRBV5-1; 7 positions match TRBD2. This CDR3 is 14 amino acids long. Germline values: CDR1 SGHRS, CDR2 YFSETQ. J was trimmed by 5 bases and V by 0 bases; bases with no gene match: 2. The CDR3 DNA sequence: TGCGCCAGCAGCTTGGTCGGGAGGAACAATGAGCAGTTCTTC. Translated: CASSLVGRNNEQFF.

The chain has TRBV3-1 and TRBJ1-2; no clear D gene. CDR3 length equals 14 residues. The germline gives CDR1 LGHDT, CDR2 YNNKEL (reference sequence). The ends were cut back, 3 bases at V and 0 bases at J, with 8 bases in the middle. CDR3 sequence: CASSQTTTNYGYTF. The CDR3, as DNA: TGTGCCAGCAGCCAGACCACCACTAACTATGGCTACACCTTC.